This T cell receptor (beta chain) was documented in a study of cytomegalovirus exposure and HLA in healthy donors. Use of 60 Vbeta and 13 Jbeta primers characterized the PCR. Some clones are missing from TCRdb's copy, which holds only in-frame ones; the method was immunoSEQ multiplex PCR. The sample lists some 150,000 clones; 70% to 90% were seen once. This clone was seen a handful of times. Specimen: PBMCs. The sequence was collected from a woman aged 18-29 years in good health and CMV-seronegative.

The CDR3 here is CASSSSSAATEAFF. The CDR3 nucleotides read TGTGCCAGCAGCTCCTCTTCAGCGGCCACTGAAGCTTTCTTT. The chain is built from TRBV6-5 and TRBJ1-1; D call uncertain. V gave up 6 bases and J gave up 4 bases, with 15 bases separating them. Germline V gene lookup returns CDR1 MNHEY and CDR2 SVGAGI. This CDR3 contains 14 residues.